The 14 T cell receptor beta chains below come from one sample, sequenced in a study of cytomegalovirus exposure and HLA in healthy donors (dated by TCRdb to about 2017). The library was obtained by the immunoSEQ multiplex PCR assay. For the multiplex PCR, a mixture combining 60 forward primers for TCR Vbeta segments and 13 reverse primers for TCR Jbeta segments was used. Imported from immuneACCESS, the table was reduced by TCRdb to in-frame sequences with V and J called. These copies leave out some clones; in studies compared against another copy, an unresolved V gene accounts for under half, and the cause of the remainder is not known. The sample table lists around 300,000 clones, around nine tenths of them with a count of one. Jointly, the top ten make up approximately 2% of the sample. Sequenced: PBMCs. These receptors all stem from a woman aged 18-29 years in good health and CMV-seronegative.

This clone was detected only a few times. The rearrangement uses TRBV2 and TRBJ1-2; D is uncertain. The CDR3 extends over 14 amino acids. The V gene lost 8 bases and the J gene lost 0 bases, with 13 bases spanning the gap. The germline CDR1 and CDR2 sequences are SNHLY and FYNNEI. The CDR3: CASQEPGTNYGYTF. The CDR3, as DNA: TGTGCCAGCCAAGAGCCGGGGACTAACTATGGCTACACCTTC.

V gene TRBV5-4 combines with J gene TRBJ1-1; D is unclear. Deletions cut 4 bases from V and 7 bases from J, with 11 bases between. This CDR3 comprises 12 residues. Per the germline V gene, CDR1 is SGHNT and CDR2 is YYREEE (reference sequence). DNA for the CDR3: TGTGCCAGCAGCCGCGGTCAGAGTGAAGCTTTCTTT. This gives the protein CASSRGQSEAFF.

V and J are TRBV27 and TRBJ2-7; D is possibly TRBD1 (6 bases). This CDR3 is 15 amino acids long. V gave up 5 bases and J gave up 0 bases, with 14 bases separating them. Germline V gene data show CDR1 as MNHEY and CDR2 as SMNVEV (reference sequence). The CDR3 DNA reads as TGTGCCAGCAGTCCCAGGGGCTTCTTCTCCTACGAGCAGTACTTC. Amino acid sequence: CASSPRGFFSYEQYF.

This clone was picked up one time. This rearrangement joins TRBV5-5 to TRBJ2-7; D gene ambiguous. Per the germline V gene, CDR1 is SGHKS and CDR2 is YYEKEE (reference sequence). V lost 1 base, J lost 6 bases, and 8 bases lay in between. This CDR3 is built from 12 residues. The CDR3 coding sequence is TGTGCCAGCAGCTTGACTGCTGGCGAGCAGTACTTC. As protein: CASSLTAGEQYF.

The chain uses TRBV29-1 and TRBJ2-4; 10 positions agree with TRBD1. The CDR3 runs 18 residues. CDR1 is SQVTM and CDR2 is ANQGSEA in the germline V gene. Trimming cost V 1 base and J 6 bases; bases outside gene matches: 15. CDR3 sequence: CSVEGRDRGPHYGNIQYF. In DNA, the CDR3 is TGCAGCGTTGAAGGCCGGGACAGGGGACCGCATTATGGAAACATTCAGTACTTC.

This clone was recorded only once. The chain has TRBV27 and TRBJ2-7; no definite D call. The CDR3 length is 15 residues. CDR1 and CDR2 from the germline V gene are MNHEY and SMNVEV (reference sequence). V was cut by 3 bases and J by 5 bases, with 17 bases left in between. The CDR3 spells CASSLYQVTLHEQYF. The CDR3 DNA reads as TGTGCCAGCAGTTTGTACCAGGTTACACTCCACGAGCAGTACTTC.

This clone was observed a single time. This chain connects TRBV5-6 to TRBJ1-2; D is undetermined. The CDR3 has 14 amino acids. The V gene's germline CDR1 is SGHDT and CDR2 YYEEEE. The V gene lost 0 bases and the J gene lost 2 bases, with 8 bases spanning the gap. The CDR3 sequence is CASSLGERNYGYTF. The CDR3, as DNA: TGTGCCAGCAGCTTGGGGGAGAGAAACTATGGCTACACCTTC.

Details on this clone: Other DNA sequences in the same sample also yield this CDR3. The chain links TRBV5-1 to TRBJ1-1; perhaps TRBD1 as D (5 bases). Germline loops: CDR1 SGHRS, CDR2 YFSETQ. The CDR3 is 14 amino acids. V gave up 0 bases and J gave up 2 bases, with 8 bases separating them. CDR3 in amino acids: CASSLGGGNTEAFF. The CDR3 DNA sequence: TGCGCCAGCAGCTTGGGCGGGGGAAACACTGAAGCTTTCTTT.

The chain has TRBV9 and TRBJ1-1; no definite D call. V was trimmed by 4 bases and J by 1 base, leaving 8 bases between them. Germline V CDR1 and CDR2: SGDLS, YYNGEE. The CDR3 length is 13 residues. Written as DNA, the CDR3 is TGTGCCAGCAGCATTGGCGGGAACACTGAAGCTTTCTTT. It specifies CASSIGGNTEAFF.

For the CDR3, the DNA is TGTGCCAGCAGCTTGGGACAGGGTCCTAACTATGGCTACACCTTC. Translation: CASSLGQGPNYGYTF. V gene TRBV7-3 combines with J gene TRBJ1-2; TRBD1 matches at 9 bases. The CDR3 loop spans 15 amino acids. With V trimmed by 3 bases and J by 0 bases, 2 bases remained unmatched. Germline-derived CDR1 and CDR2 are SGHTA and FQGTGA. The complete variable domain, with remaining parts taken from reference TRBV7-3 and TRBJ1-2, reads GAGVSQTPSNKVTEKGKYVELRCDPISGHTALYWYRQSLGQGPEFLIYFQGTGAADDSGLPNDRFFAVRPEGSVSTLKIQRTERGDSAVYLCASSLGQGPNYGYTFGSGTRLTVV.

This sequence joins TRBV2 and TRBJ2-7; 8 nucleotides match TRBD2. This CDR3 contains 14 residues. J was trimmed by 5 bases and V by 5 bases; bases with no gene match: 8. CDR1 SNHLY and CDR2 FYNNEI come from the germline V gene. The CDR3 DNA sequence: TGTGCCAGCAGTCCCCGGACTAGCCTCGACGAGCAGTACTTC. Translation: CASSPRTSLDEQYF.

The chain couples TRBV29-1 to TRBJ1-2, with D unclear. CDR3 length equals 14 residues. Trimming shortened V by 0 bases and J by 4 bases, and 12 bases separated the two germline ends. Germline loops: CDR1 SQVTM, CDR2 ANQGSEA. CDR3 in amino acids: CSVEEVASLYGYTF. The CDR3 DNA follows: TGCAGCGTTGAAGAAGTGGCAAGTCTCTATGGCTACACCTTC.

Turning to this clone: Distinct nucleotide sequences in the sample also encode this CDR3. This CDR3 is CASGLGQGEGYTF. The CDR3, as DNA: TGTGCTAGTGGTTTAGGACAGGGGGAAGGCTACACCTTC. The J gene is TRBJ1-2, the V gene TRBV12-5, with 10 bases that match TRBD1. V dropped 3 bases and J dropped 8; count of bases not matched to a gene: 3. Germline CDR1 LGHNT, CDR2 FRNRAP. The CDR3 is made up of 13 amino acids.

V gene TRBV29-1 combines with J gene TRBJ2-7; 12 nucleotides match TRBD1. Trimming at V came to 7 bases and at J to 2 bases, leaving 6 bases not matched to a gene. The CDR3 consists of 14 residues. Germline V CDR1 and CDR2: SQVTM, ANQGSEA. The CDR3 loop reads CSDTRDRGPYEQYF. The CDR3 region has the DNA TGCAGCGACACCCGGGACAGGGGGCCCTACGAGCAGTACTTC.